The sequence of this T cell receptor (beta chain) was determined in a study of shared clonotypes between healthy human individuals. Across the whole study: CD4 naive and memory got three plates each, CD8 naive two, CD8 memory one.

The method was immunoSEQ multiplex PCR; TCRdb's version includes in-frame clones alone and lacks a portion of them. The sample shows roughly 2.2 million clones, around 90% of them seen only once. This CDR3 spans 14 amino acids. Trimming shortened V by 9 bases and J by 0 bases, and 14 bases separated the two germline ends. Germline loops: CDR1 SGDLS, CDR2 YYNGEE. Whole-study findings and limits: Generation probabilities were higher for clonotypes shared across all four sorted-subset donors than for unshared ones. Having only a few donors restricted how much genetic and exposure-history diversity was captured.

Of note for this clone: Its antigen remains unidentified.

CD4+ cell separation produced CD45RA+ naive and CD45RA-negative memory subsets. The clonotype originates from a man aged 18 to 30 in good health. Some clones in this sample may be carry-over from other donors' samples. Sample: naive CD4+ T cells from PBMCs. This sample's subset: CD45RA+ positively selected. The V gene is TRBV9, the J gene TRBJ2-3; possible D gene TRBD2, 6 bases. CDR3 in DNA: TGTGCCACCTCGCGAGGGACTAGCACAGATACGCAGTATTTT. Its protein product is CATSRGTSTDTQYF.